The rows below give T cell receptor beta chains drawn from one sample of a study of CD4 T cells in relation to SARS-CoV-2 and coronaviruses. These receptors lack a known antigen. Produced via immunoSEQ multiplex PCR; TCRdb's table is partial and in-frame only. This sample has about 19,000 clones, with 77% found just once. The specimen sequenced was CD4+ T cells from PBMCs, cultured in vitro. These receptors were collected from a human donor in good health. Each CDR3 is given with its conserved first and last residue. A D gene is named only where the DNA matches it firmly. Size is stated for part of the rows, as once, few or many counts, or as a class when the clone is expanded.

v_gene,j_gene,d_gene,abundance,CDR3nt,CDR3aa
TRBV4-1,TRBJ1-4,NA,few,TGCGCCAGCAGCCGAGACACAGGAGTTGAAAAACTGTTTTTT,CASSRDTGVEKLFF
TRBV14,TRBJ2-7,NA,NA,TGTGCCAAAAAACAGGGATTGAAAGGCGAGCAGTACTTC,CAKKQGLKGEQYF
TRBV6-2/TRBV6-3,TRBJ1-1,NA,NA,TGTGCCAGCAGCAGAACCACCGGGACAATCGCTGAAGCTTTCTTT,CASSRTTGTIAEAFF
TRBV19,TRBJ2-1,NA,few,TGTGCCAGTAGTATAGTTGGGGGGCTAGGCAATGAGCAGTTCTTC,CASSIVGGLGNEQFF
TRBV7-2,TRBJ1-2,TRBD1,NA,TGTGCCAGCAGCTATCGGACAGGGAGCGGGTCCAACTATGGCTACACCTTC,CASSYRTGSGSNYGYTF
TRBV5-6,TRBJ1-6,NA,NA,TGTGCCAGCAGCTTGGTTGGCAGGGGCGGGTCACCCCTCCACTTT,CASSLVGRGGSPLHF
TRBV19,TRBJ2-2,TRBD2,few,TGTGCCAGTGCTACTAGCGGAGCGAACACCGGGGAGCTGTTTTTT,CASATSGANTGELFF
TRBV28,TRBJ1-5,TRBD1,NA,TGTGCCAGCAGTCTCGGGACAGGGGGGGAATTGCGCAATCAGCCCCAGCATTTT,CASSLGTGGELRNQPQHF
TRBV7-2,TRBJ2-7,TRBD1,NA,TGTGCCAGCAGCTTAGAGAGGACAGGTCGCCACGAGCAGTACTTC,CASSLERTGRHEQYF
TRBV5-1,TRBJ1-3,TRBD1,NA,TGCGCCAGCAGCGGGACGACAGGGAGTGGAAACACCATATATTTT,CASSGTTGSGNTIYF
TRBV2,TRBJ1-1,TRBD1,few,TGTGCCAGCAGTGAAGGGGGGACAGGGGTGAACACTGAAGCTTTCTTT,CASSEGGTGVNTEAFF
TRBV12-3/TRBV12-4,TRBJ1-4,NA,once,TGTGCCAGCAGTTTACTGGATGAAAAACTGTTTTTT,CASSLLDEKLFF
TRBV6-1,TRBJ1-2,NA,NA,TGTGCCAGCAGTGAAGACCCGGGGGGCTACACCTTC,CASSEDPGGYTF
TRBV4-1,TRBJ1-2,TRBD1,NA,TGCGCCAGCAGCCAAGGATCTAGGACAGGTTTCCTCTATGGCTACACCTTC,CASSQGSRTGFLYGYTF
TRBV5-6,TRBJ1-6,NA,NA,TGTGCCAGCAGCCCGGGTGGGGGCTCCTATAATTCACCCCTCCACTTT,CASSPGGGSYNSPLHF
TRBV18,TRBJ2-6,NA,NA,TGTGCCAGCTCATCGCTCCAGACTGCTGGGGCCAACGTCCTGACTTTC,CASSSLQTAGANVLTF
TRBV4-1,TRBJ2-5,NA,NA,TGCGCCAGCAGCCACCAGGGGTTCCTAGAGACCCAGTACTTC,CASSHQGFLETQYF
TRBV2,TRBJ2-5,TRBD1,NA,TGTGCCAGCGGCGGCGAACAGGGGGCGGGAGAGACCCAGTACTTC,CASGGEQGAGETQYF
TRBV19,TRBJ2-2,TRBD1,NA,TGTGCCAGTAGTCCACGACAGGGGGCGAACACCGGGGAGCTGTTTTTT,CASSPRQGANTGELFF
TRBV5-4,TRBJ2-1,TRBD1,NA,TGTGCCAGCAGCTTGTTCAGTAACAGGGGGCGCGGAAATGAGCAGTTCTTC,CASSLFSNRGRGNEQFF
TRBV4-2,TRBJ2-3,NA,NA,TGTGCCAGCAGCCAATCCGGGACAACAGATACGCAGTATTTT,CASSQSGTTDTQYF
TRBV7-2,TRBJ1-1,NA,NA,TGTGCCAGCAGCGTTAGGAGAACTGAAGCTTTCTTT,CASSVRRTEAFF
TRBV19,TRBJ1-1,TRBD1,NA,TGTGCCAGTAGTATAAGACAGGGGCCCACTGAAGCTTTCTTT,CASSIRQGPTEAFF
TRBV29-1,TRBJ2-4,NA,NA,TGCAGCGTTGGGGACTGGCCCACCAAAAACATTCAGTACTTC,CSVGDWPTKNIQYF
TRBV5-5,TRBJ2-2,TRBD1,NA,TGTGCCAGCAGCTATGAGACAGGGAAAAACACCGGGGAGCTGTTTTTT,CASSYETGKNTGELFF
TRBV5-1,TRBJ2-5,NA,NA,TGCGCCAGCAGCCCCGGACGGTCCCAAGAGACCCAGTACTTC,CASSPGRSQETQYF
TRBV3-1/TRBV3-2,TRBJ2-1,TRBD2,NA,TGTGCCAGCAGCCGTCCGGTGGTAGCGGGAGATAGCAATGAGCAGTTCTTC,CASSRPVVAGDSNEQFF
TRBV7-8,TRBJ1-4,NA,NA,TGTGCCAGCAGCGACGGACAGTTTAATGAAAAACTGTTTTTT,CASSDGQFNEKLFF
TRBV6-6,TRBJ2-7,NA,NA,TGTGCCAGCAGCCATCCCGGGACTCCTTCCTACGAGCAGTACTTC,CASSHPGTPSYEQYF
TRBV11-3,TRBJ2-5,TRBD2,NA,TGTGCCAGCAGCTTAGAACGCGGCGGGACTAGCGGGAACTATGGAGAAGAGACCCAGTACTTC,CASSLERGGTSGNYGEETQYF
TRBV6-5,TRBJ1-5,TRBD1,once,TGTGCCAGCATTCTCGGACAGGGGGCTGTTCAGCCCCAGCATTTT,CASILGQGAVQPQHF
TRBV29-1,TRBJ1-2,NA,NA,TGCAGCGTTAGTCCTGAGAACTATGGCTACACCTTC,CSVSPENYGYTF
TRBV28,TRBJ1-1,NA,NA,TGTGCCAGCAGTTTATCAGCAGGACTGAACACTGAAGCTTTCTTT,CASSLSAGLNTEAFF
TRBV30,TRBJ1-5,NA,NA,TGTGCCTGGAGTGTACGGCGCAATCAGCCCCAGCATTTT,CAWSVRRNQPQHF
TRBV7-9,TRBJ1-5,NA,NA,TGTGCCAGCAGCTTAGGAGGGAATAGCAATCAGCCCCAGCATTTT,CASSLGGNSNQPQHF
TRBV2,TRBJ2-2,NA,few,TGTGCCAGCCGGCTCGTGGGGTTCGGGGAGCTGTTTTTT,CASRLVGFGELFF
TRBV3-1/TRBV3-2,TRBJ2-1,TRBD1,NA,TGTGCCAGCAGCCACCGGGACAGGGGGAGGGATGAGCAGTTCTTC,CASSHRDRGRDEQFF
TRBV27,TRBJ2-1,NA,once,TGTGCCAGCAGTTTATCGGTGGCAGCCAGGGGTGAGCAGTTCTTC,CASSLSVAARGEQFF
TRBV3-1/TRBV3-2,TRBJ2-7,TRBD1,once,TGTGCCAGCAGACTAACAGGGGGCTACGAGCAGTACTTC,CASRLTGGYEQYF
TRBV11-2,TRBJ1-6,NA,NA,TGTGCCAGCAGCTTGACCGGGTCGGGTTCACCCCTCCACTTT,CASSLTGSGSPLHF
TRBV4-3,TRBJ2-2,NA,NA,TGCGCCAGCAGCCAAGGCCTAACAGTCACCGGGGAGCTGTTTTTT,CASSQGLTVTGELFF
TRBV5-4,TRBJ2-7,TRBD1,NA,TGTGCCAGCAGCTTGGGGACAGGGGGCTACTACGAGCAGTACTTC,CASSLGTGGYYEQYF
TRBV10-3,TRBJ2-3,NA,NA,TGTGCCATCAGTGACCAGAGCACAGATACGCAGTATTTT,CAISDQSTDTQYF
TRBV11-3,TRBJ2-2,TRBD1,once,TGTGCCAGCAGCTTAGCAGGGGGCTATACCGGGGAGCTGTTTTTT,CASSLAGGYTGELFF
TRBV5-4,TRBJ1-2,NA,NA,TGTGCCAGCAGCTTGGCACGGGGGGGGCACTATGGCTACACCTTC,CASSLARGGHYGYTF
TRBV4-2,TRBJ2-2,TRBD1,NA,TGTGCCAGCAGCCAAGCAGGGGGTCCCGGGGAGCTGTTTTTT,CASSQAGGPGELFF